This T cell receptor beta chain was documented in a study of spatial heterogeneity in lung cancer. Study as a whole: When available, follow-up PBMC samples taken a median of approximately two years after resection were sequenced. Whole-study findings and limits: Relative to follow-up, resection was when ubiquitous expanded tumor TCRs appeared more in blood.

With regard to this clonotype: Its target is not known.

V lost 1 base to trimming and J lost 2 bases, with 14 bases between them. The CDR3 length is 16 residues. Germline CDR1 reads SGHTA; CDR2 reads FQGNSA. The sample's time point: blood at routine non-recurrence follow-up after resection. The input material, whole RNA from tumor, nontumor lung or frozen PBMC, was sequenced unsorted. Every TCR cDNA molecule bore a unique molecular identifier. TCRdb independently ran MiXCR on the 5' RACE reads; one entry per CDR3 protein. In the table there are tens of thousands of distinct CDR3 sequences, roughly 10% of which are singletons. Source: PBMCs, taken at follow-up. The chain is built from TRBV7-2 and TRBJ1-2, with a possible D match to TRBD1 (5 bases). The TCR originated in a female donor with early-stage non-small cell lung cancer. CDR3 sequence reads: CASSLGPFGGNYGYTF. The CDR3 nucleotides read TGTGCCAGCAGCTTAGGCCCCTTCGGGGGAAACTATGGCTACACCTTC.